Included here is one T cell receptor beta chain sequence, with context. This clonotype was picked up a small number of times. There is no known antigen for this receptor. Base qualities are missing; no much larger clone stands one base away. The CDR3 numbers 15 residues from cysteine through phenylalanine. The read is trimmed to its CDR3 DNA, 45 bases read in frame from base 1. The donors were roughly 40 Caucasian individuals from Russia, aged 6 to 90 years, who were systemically healthy. Approximately 9.7 milliliters of peripheral blood were drawn from each donor into EDTA-treated Vacutainer tubes. PBMCs were isolated by Ficoll-Paque density-gradient centrifugation, with at least 7 million obtained per sample. Trizol reagent was used to extract total RNA from the PBMCs, yielding at least 6 micrograms per sample. For every donor, flow cytometry on a PBMC aliquot measured the percentage of naive CD45RAhigh/CD27high T cells.

This specimen belongs to a study of blood T cells in healthy people across ages (dated by TCRdb to 2013 to 2016). Study-level background: In model experiments, roughly one uniquely barcoded TCR beta cDNA molecule per two T cells was captured by template switching. The study measured age-related changes in TCR beta repertoire diversity using deep sequencing normalized with unique cDNA molecular identifiers. To avoid experimental bias, donors of different ages were distributed randomly across sequencing lanes. Using the same blood draw, the study looked at two additional independent replicas of 1 million unique cDNA reads for two donors, one aged 18 to 29 and the other aged 80 or older. The donors were divided into four age groups: young (average about 15 years), middle-aged (over 35), aged (about 56) and long-lived (around 87). Study-level results and caveats: As age increased, observed TCR beta diversity per million T cells dropped in a roughly linear way, and a significant reduction was already evident by age around 41. Because profiling used bulk unsorted PBMCs, naive and antigen-experienced compartments could not be compared conclusively. The CMV infection status of donors was not known, potentially confounding age-related changes in expanded clonotypes. Compared with the aged group, the long-lived group had more naive CD4+ T cells, fewer expanded clones and increased TCR diversity, suggesting age selection. Estimates of total diversity based on one million sequenced T cells were considered lower bounds and underestimates. The percentage of naive T cells measured by flow cytometry correlated strongly with observed TCR beta diversity.

Receptor libraries were prepared by 5' RACE. Sequencing took place on an Illumina HiSeq 2500. The second PCR ran for roughly 7 to 11 cycles and used a J-beta primer mix along with a sample-barcoded 5' primer. A unique molecular identifier was introduced onto each TCR beta cDNA molecule by a template-switch 5' adaptor carrying 12 random nucleotides. Each sample yielded at least 2.5 million CDR3-containing paired-end reads. The Mint cDNA synthesis kit, primed by a TRBC-specific oligonucleotide, was used to synthesize first-strand cDNA from all RNA. Following uracil-DNA glycosylase treatment, all cDNA underwent a first 18-cycle PCR with the universal primers M1SS and BC2_uni_R. In the paper's pipeline: For normalization, 1 million high-quality reads, each with a distinct molecular identifier, were randomly selected from each sample. Instead of being binned into consensus sequences, reads with shared molecular identifiers were discarded. MiTCR, with a Q25 quality threshold and the strictest error-elimination algorithm, was used for CDR3 identification, clonotype clustering and error correction. A nonparametric unseen species model with Euler transformation was used to estimate lower-bound total TCR beta diversity. TCRdb trimmed public reads at Q25 via fastp, called clones via MiXCR and kept in-frame beta chains. Every CDR3 protein is listed once, alongside the most common genes and DNA of its rows. TCRdb assigned the V and J calls; the authors' analysis was not used. The sample table shows over 950,000 distinct CDR3 sequences, and 35% to 45% are seen once. The ten largest clones take up roughly 13% of the sample.

This TCR came from a man aged 18 to 30 in good health. Recombination joined TRBV21-1 with TRBJ1-1. TRBV21-1 is marked as a pseudogene. The sequencing sample was made of blood. The CDR3 has the sequence CASSVGGWIPYKAFF. The nucleotide sequence is TGTGCCAGCAGCGTAGGCGGATGGATACCTTATAAAGCTTTCTTT.